These 8 T cell receptor beta chains share one sample of origin, sequenced in a study of cytomegalovirus exposure and HLA in healthy donors. The primer mix had 60 Vbeta and 13 Jbeta primers. The method was immunoSEQ multiplex PCR; TCRdb's version includes in-frame clones alone and lacks a portion of them. Here the sample spans roughly 180,000 clones, roughly 84% being singletons. Sequencing input: PBMCs. These receptors all stem from a boy aged 5-17 years in good health and CMV-seronegative.

The chain combines TRBV29-1 with TRBJ2-6; 9 bases match TRBD2. This CDR3 spans 17 amino acids. V lost 7 bases, J lost 2 bases, and 12 bases stayed unmatched. Germline-derived CDR1 and CDR2 are SQVTM and ANQGSEA. CDR3 sequence reads: CSAASGAGGTGANVLTF. The CDR3 region has the DNA TGCAGCGCTGCCTCGGGAGCGGGAGGTACTGGGGCCAACGTCCTGACTTTC.

The rearrangement uses TRBV10-3 and TRBJ1-2; TRBD1 is a possible D gene (6 bases). The germline gives CDR1 ENHRY, CDR2 SYGVKD. This CDR3 is 14 amino acids long. Trimming took off 6 bases at V and 2 bases at J, with 13 bases between the two ends. CDR3 DNA sequence: TGTGCCATCAGATCACAGGGCGCGAACTATGGCTACACCTTC. As protein: CAIRSQGANYGYTF.

This chain links TRBV11-2 with TRBJ1-1; perhaps TRBD1 as D (5 bases). There are 15 residues in the CDR3. The germline gives CDR1 SGHAT, CDR2 FQNNGV. Deletions cut 5 bases from V and 12 bases from J, with 25 bases between. CDR3 nucleotides: TGTGCCAGCAGCCCGAAACCGGGACCCGCGGCGGGGTCTTTCTTT. Translated: CASSPKPGPAAGSFF.

The chain is built from TRBV5-1 and TRBJ2-1; TRBD2 matches 12 bases. The CDR3 has 19 amino acids. The J segment lost 0 bases and the V segment lost 5 bases, leaving 12 bases of the junction unmatched. CDR1 and CDR2 (germline): SGHRS, YFSETQ. CDR3 nucleotide sequence: TGCGCCAGCAGTTTACTAGCGGGGGGACCATTAAGCTCCTACAATGAGCAGTTCTTC. This translates into CASSLLAGGPLSSYNEQFF.

The rearrangement joins TRBV7-2 to TRBJ2-5; 11 bases agree with TRBD2. The CDR3 length is 16 residues. Germline V CDR1 and CDR2: SGHTA, FQGNSA. With V trimmed by 5 bases and J by 5 bases, 10 bases remained unmatched. The CDR3 DNA is TGTGCCAGCAGCCCCGGGACTAGCGGATGGGGGGAGACCCAGTACTTC. Its translation is CASSPGTSGWGETQYF.

This clone was found a few times. J is TRBJ2-3 and V is TRBV10-1; the D gene is possibly TRBD1 (5 bases). The CDR3 extends over 14 amino acids. V gave up 3 bases and J gave up 3 bases, with 10 bases separating them. In germline, CDR1 is WNHNN, CDR2 SYGVQD (reference sequence). The CDR3 region has the DNA TGCGCCAGCAGTGATAGGGGATGGACAGATACGCAGTATTTT. Its translation is CASSDRGWTDTQYF.

The chain combines TRBV6-5 with TRBJ1-5; D ambiguous. V lost 6 bases and J 1 base, leaving 7 bases between the germline ends. The CDR3 spans 13 residues. Germline V gene sequence: CDR1 MNHEY, CDR2 SVGAGI. CDR3 sequence reads: CASRHGSNQPQHF. The CDR3 region has the DNA TGTGCCAGCAGGCATGGCAGCAATCAGCCCCAGCATTTT.

The genes are TRBV27 and TRBJ2-1; 8 nucleotides align to TRBD1. The CDR3 contains 13 residues. V shed 3 bases, J shed 10 bases, and the junction held 5 bases outside the gene matches. Germline V gives CDR1 MNHEY, CDR2 SMNVEV (reference sequence). DNA of the CDR3: TGTGCCAGCAGTTTCCGGACAGGGTTGGAGCAGTTCTTC. Amino acids: CASSFRTGLEQFF.